This T cell receptor (beta chain) came from a study of CD8 T cells in ankylosing spondylitis. Findings and limits, study-wide: CD8+ cells made up the disease-linked clones, which were relatively rare in peripheral blood. It was reported that disease-linked clones were significantly enriched in matched ankylosing spondylitis synovial fluid. Previously reported in reactive arthritis synovial fluid and blood were some of the motif variants.

There are a few counts of this clonotype. Antigen: not known. V shed 6 bases and J shed 4 bases, with 15 bases lying between them. Germline V gene data show CDR1 as SGHTS and CDR2 as YDEGEE. The CDR3 is 14 residues long. Quantitative molecular-barcoded 5'-RACE generated the TCR beta libraries. TCRdb redid the calling of the 5' RACE reads with MiXCR, one entry per CDR3 protein. The sample gives a few hundred thousand distinct CDR3 sequences, 10% to 13% of which show up once; roughly a fifth is in the top ten. This TCR derives from a male donor with ankylosing spondylitis or in good health (not recorded which). This rearrangement joins TRBV5-8 to TRBJ2-3; weak D call: TRBD2 (5 bases). The sample comprised blood, either unsorted or a sorted T cell fraction (not recorded which). The CDR3 region has the DNA TGTGCCAGCAAGACCGGGGATTACGCAGATACGCAGTATTTT. Translation: CASKTGDYADTQYF. Based on the CDR3 plus reference TRBV5-8 and TRBJ2-3, the full variable domain is EAGVTQSPTHLIKTRGQQATLRCSPISGHTSVYWYQQALGLGLQFLLWYDEGEERNRGNFPPRFSGRQFPNYSSELNVNALELEDSALYLCASKTGDYADTQYFGPGTRLTVL.